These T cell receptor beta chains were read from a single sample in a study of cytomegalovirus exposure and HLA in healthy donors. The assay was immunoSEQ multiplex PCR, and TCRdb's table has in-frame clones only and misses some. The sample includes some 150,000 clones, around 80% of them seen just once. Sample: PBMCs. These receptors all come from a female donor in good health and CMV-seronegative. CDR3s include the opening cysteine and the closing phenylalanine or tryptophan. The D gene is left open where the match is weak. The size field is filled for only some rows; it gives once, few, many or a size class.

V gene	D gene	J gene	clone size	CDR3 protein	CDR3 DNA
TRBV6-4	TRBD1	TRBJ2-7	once	CASSDSGTGVGEQYF	TGTGCCAGCAGTGACTCCGGGACAGGGGTTGGCGAGCAGTACTTC
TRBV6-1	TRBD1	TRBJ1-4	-	CASRAVTGGMGKLFF	TGTGCCAGCAGAGCCGTTACAGGGGGTATGGGAAAACTGTTTTTT
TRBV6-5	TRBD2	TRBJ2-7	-	CASSYKAGATHEQYF	TGTGCCAGCAGTTACAAGGCGGGAGCTACCCACGAGCAGTACTTC
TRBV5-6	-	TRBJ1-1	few	CASSFLQEAFF	TGTGCCAGCAGCTTTTTACAGGAAGCTTTCTTT
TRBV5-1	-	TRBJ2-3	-	CASSLSRVGTDTQYF	TGCGCCAGCAGCTTGAGCAGGGTTGGCACAGATACGCAGTATTTT
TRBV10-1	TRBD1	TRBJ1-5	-	CALGGGDQPQHF	TGCGCTCTAGGAGGGGGCGATCAGCCCCAGCATTTT
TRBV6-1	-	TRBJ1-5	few	CASSDRAGKMDGNQPQHF	TGTGCCAGCAGTGACCGAGCAGGGAAAATGGACGGCAATCAGCCCCAGCATTTT
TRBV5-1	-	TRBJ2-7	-	CASAPEGWSSYEQYF	TGCGCCAGCGCCCCGGAGGGGTGGAGCTCCTACGAGCAGTACTTC
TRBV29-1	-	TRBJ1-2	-	CSVEGQRGFNYGYTF	TGCAGCGTTGAAGGACAGAGGGGGTTTAACTATGGCTACACCTTC
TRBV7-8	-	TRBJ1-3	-	CASSLEEGTSNTIYF	TGTGCCAGCAGCTTAGAAGAAGGGACTTCAAACACCATATATTTT
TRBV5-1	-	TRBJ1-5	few	CATNRTAHSNQPQHF	TGCGCCACCAATCGGACAGCTCATAGCAATCAGCCCCAGCATTTT
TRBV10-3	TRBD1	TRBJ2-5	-	CAIRDDRGGETQYF	TGTGCCATCAGGGATGACAGGGGCGGAGAGACCCAGTACTTC
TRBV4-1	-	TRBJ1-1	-	CASSHPVRGNTEAFF	TGCGCCAGCAGCCACCCAGTCCGGGGAAACACTGAAGCTTTCTTT
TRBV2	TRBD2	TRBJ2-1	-	CASSLAGSYNEQFF	TGTGCCAGCAGTTTAGCGGGATCCTACAATGAGCAGTTCTTC
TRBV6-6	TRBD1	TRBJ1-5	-	CASSGQGPNQPQHF	TGTGCCAGCAGTGGACAGGGGCCGAATCAGCCCCAGCATTTT
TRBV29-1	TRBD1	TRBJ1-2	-	CSVSRETGGNYGYTF	TGCAGCGTATCAAGGGAGACAGGGGGCAACTATGGCTACACCTTC
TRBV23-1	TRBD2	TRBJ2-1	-	CASSTSGLAGSPPYNEQFF	TGCGCCAGCAGCACCTCGGGACTAGCGGGCTCCCCCCCCTACAATGAGCAGTTCTTC
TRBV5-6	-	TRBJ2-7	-	CASSLSIYEQYF	TGTGCCAGCAGCTTGTCCATCTACGAGCAGTACTTC